A selection of T cell receptor beta chains follows, all from one sample in a study of blood T cell repertoires in COVID-19. Sequenced by immunoSEQ multiplex PCR; TCRdb stores in-frame clones only, minus some. Of 86,000 or so clones in the sample, roughly 95% were seen once. The specimen was peripheral blood. The origin of the receptors is a human donor with active COVID-19. The donor label of this sample is uncertain. Each CDR3 is given with its conserved first and last residue. D genes are given only for firm matches. Where a row states a size, it is once, few, many or the class of an expanded clone; other rows omit it.

cdr3_nt,cdr3_aa,d_call,v_call,clone_size,j_call
TGTGCCAGCAGTAGACAGACAGGAGAGGGATTCTTC,CASSRQTGEGFF,-,TRBV12-3/TRBV12-4,once,TRBJ2-1
TGCAGCGTTGGAACAGGGGAATCCTACGAGCAGTACTTC,CSVGTGESYEQYF,TRBD1,TRBV29-1,-,TRBJ2-7
TGTGCCAGCAGCCAAGTTAGGCCGCGGGGTCCTGGAAACACCATATATTTT,CASSQVRPRGPGNTIYF,-,TRBV4-2,-,TRBJ1-3
TGTGCCAGCAACGAAAGGGCCTTAGCGGGAGTCTACGAGCAGTACTTC,CASNERALAGVYEQYF,TRBD2,TRBV28,-,TRBJ2-7
TGTGCCAGCAGCTCTTCCGGGAGTCATGAAAAACTGTTTTTT,CASSSSGSHEKLFF,-,TRBV13,-,TRBJ1-4
TGCGCCAGCAGCCAAGCCCCGGGACACTACCAAGAGACCCAGTACTTC,CASSQAPGHYQETQYF,-,TRBV4-1,-,TRBJ2-5
TGTGCCAGCAGCTTAGCCGGGGTTAGCGAGACCCAGTACTTC,CASSLAGVSETQYF,-,TRBV11-2,-,TRBJ2-5
TGCGCCAGCAGCCAAGCGGGTAGCAACTACGAGCAGTACTTC,CASSQAGSNYEQYF,-,TRBV4-1,few,TRBJ2-7
TGTGCCAGCAGTGGACTAGCGGGAAGTCATGAGCAGTTCTTC,CASSGLAGSHEQFF,TRBD2,TRBV2,-,TRBJ2-1
TGTGCCAGCAGCGTAATGGGACAGGGGTACAATGAGCAGTTCTTC,CASSVMGQGYNEQFF,TRBD1,TRBV9,-,TRBJ2-1
TGTGCCAGCAGTCCCCTACTAGCCAAAAACATTCAGTACTTC,CASSPLLAKNIQYF,-,TRBV9,-,TRBJ2-4
TGTGCCAGTAGTATGCGGTCCGGGGACTCCTATAATTCACCCCTCCACTTT,CASSMRSGDSYNSPLHF,-,TRBV19,-,TRBJ1-6
TGTGCCAGCAGCCTAGAGACAGGGATGGTGGAGACCCAGTACTTC,CASSLETGMVETQYF,TRBD1,TRBV7-9,-,TRBJ2-5
TGCACCAGCAGCCTCGGTCCACCTTCAACGTGCTCCTACGAGCAGTACTTC,CTSSLGPPSTCSYEQYF,-,TRBV1,once,TRBJ2-7
TGCGCCAGCAGTGTAAGTAACGGTCTAGCGGGCTACGAGCAGTACTTC,CASSVSNGLAGYEQYF,TRBD2,TRBV10-1,-,TRBJ2-7
TGCGCCAGCAGCTTGGTTTCGACAGGGACCTACGAGCAGTACTTC,CASSLVSTGTYEQYF,TRBD1,TRBV5-1,-,TRBJ2-7